This T cell receptor (beta chain) was identified during a study of blood T cells in healthy people across ages (dated by TCRdb to the mid-2010s). General notes on the study: In model experiments, template switching captured roughly one uniquely barcoded TCR beta cDNA molecule for every two T cells. Donors were grouped into four age groups: young (average about 15 years), middle-aged (less than 40), aged (about 60) and long-lived (just over 80). For two donors (one aged 18 to 30 and one aged 80 or older), the study analyzed two additional independent replicas of 1 million unique cDNA reads from the same blood draw. To avoid experimental bias, donors of different ages were spread randomly across the sequencing lanes. Using deep sequencing normalized with unique cDNA molecular identifiers, the study measured how TCR beta repertoire diversity changes with age. On the study overall, not on this receptor specifically: The CMV infection status of donors was not known, potentially confounding age-related changes in expanded clonotypes. Observed TCR beta diversity correlated strongly with the percentage of naive T cells measured by flow cytometry. The long-lived group showed more naive CD4+ T cells, fewer expanded clones and increased TCR diversity than the aged group, suggesting age selection. Since profiling was done on bulk unsorted PBMCs, naive and antigen-experienced compartments could not be conclusively compared. Observed TCR beta diversity per million T cells fell roughly linearly with age, and a significant reduction was already apparent by age around 39. Estimates of total diversity from one million sequenced T cells were regarded as lower bounds and underestimates.

This clonotype was picked up one time. Its recognized antigen is unknown. A much larger clone differs from this one at a single base, so this may be a read error. The germline V gene encodes CDR1 LGHDT and CDR2 YNNKEL (reference sequence). From cysteine to phenylalanine, the CDR3 is 14 amino acids long. Kept here is only the CDR3 DNA, which spans 42 bases and is read in frame from base 1. Trimming at the junction amounts to 6 bases on V and 11 bases on J, and the germline ends lie 22 bases apart. Systemically healthy Caucasian individuals from Russia, over 30 in total and aged about 6 to 100 years, were included as donors. Around 10 milliliters of peripheral blood were collected from each donor into EDTA-treated Vacutainer tubes. PBMCs were isolated by Ficoll-Paque density-gradient centrifugation, with at least 6 million obtained per sample. Total RNA was extracted from PBMCs with Trizol reagent, with at least 6 micrograms obtained per sample. For every donor, flow cytometry on a PBMC aliquot measured the percentage of naive CD45RAhigh/CD27high T cells.

Library preparation was by 5' RACE. The listed sequencing device is Illumina HiSeq 2500. A second PCR of roughly 7 to 11 cycles was performed with a sample-barcoded 5' primer and a J-beta primer mix. A unique molecular identifier was introduced onto each TCR beta cDNA molecule by a template-switch 5' adaptor carrying 12 random nucleotides. At least 2.5 million CDR3-containing paired-end reads were obtained from each sample. First-strand cDNA was synthesized from all RNA with the Mint cDNA synthesis kit, primed by a TRBC-specific oligonucleotide. Following uracil-DNA glycosylase treatment, all cDNA underwent a first 18-cycle PCR with the universal primers M1SS and BC2_uni_R. The study's processing was this. For normalization, 1 million high-quality reads were randomly selected from each sample, with every read carrying a distinct molecular identifier. Instead of being binned into consensus sequences, reads that shared molecular identifiers were thrown out. CDR3 identification, clonotype clustering and error correction used MiTCR with a Q25 quality threshold and the strictest error-elimination algorithm. Lower-bound total TCR beta diversity was estimated with a nonparametric unseen species model using Euler transformation. TCRdb reworked the public reads: Q25 trimming with fastp, MiXCR clone assembly, productive beta chains retained. Duplicate CDR3 protein sequences are folded into a single record with the most common DNA and genes. The V and J calls come from TCRdb's annotation, not from the publication. The table for this sample lists 500,000 to 700,000 distinct CDR3 sequences; roughly 30% of them were counted only once. The ten largest clones capture about a sixth of the sample.

The sequence came from an elderly woman in good health. The sequenced material came from blood. The rearrangement combines TRBV3-1 with TRBJ2-5; the D gene is possibly TRBD1 or TRBD2, with 7 bases matching each. The sequenced DNA is TGTGCCAGCAGTTTTGAGCGGGGCAGGGGGGGGCAGTACTTC. Its protein reads: CASSFERGRGGQYF.